This T cell receptor beta chain was identified during a study of cytomegalovirus exposure and HLA in healthy donors. On this clone: Its antigen is unidentified.

General study results and limits: Researchers reported from a later analysis that most CMV-associated TCR beta chains appeared HLA-restricted.

PCR involved 60 Vbeta and 13 Jbeta primers. Sequencing used immunoSEQ multiplex PCR; TCRdb keeps in-frame clones, though not all of them. Recorded for this sample: 150,000 to 200,000 clones. Sequenced input: PBMCs. The TCR was taken from a man aged 25-40 years in good health and CMV-seronegative.

The CDR3, as DNA: TGTGCCAGCAGCGACACAGGGGGCAGTAACTATGGCTACACCTTC. Its protein is CASSDTGGSNYGYTF. The rearrangement links TRBV25-1 to TRBJ1-2, with TRBD1 identical over 9 bases. Germline CDR1 reads MGHDK; CDR2 reads SYGVNS. The CDR3 has 15 residues. V was clipped by 6 bases and J by 1 base; unmatched bases: 6.